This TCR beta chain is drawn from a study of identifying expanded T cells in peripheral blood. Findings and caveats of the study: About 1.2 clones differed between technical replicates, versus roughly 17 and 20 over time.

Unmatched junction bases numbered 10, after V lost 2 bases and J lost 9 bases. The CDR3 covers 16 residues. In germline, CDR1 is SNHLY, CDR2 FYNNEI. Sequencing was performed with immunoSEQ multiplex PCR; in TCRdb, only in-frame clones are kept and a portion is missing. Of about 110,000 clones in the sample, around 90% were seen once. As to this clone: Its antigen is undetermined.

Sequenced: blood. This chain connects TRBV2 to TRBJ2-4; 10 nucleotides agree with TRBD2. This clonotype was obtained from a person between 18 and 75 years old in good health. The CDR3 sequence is CASSERSGGAGGIQYF. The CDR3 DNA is TGTGCCAGCAGTGAAAGGAGCGGGGGGGCCGGGGGCATTCAGTACTTC.